The source of this TCR beta chain is a study of blood T cell repertoires in COVID-19. Looked up from germline, CDR1 is KGHDR and CDR2 is SFDVKD. The CDR3 consists of 14 residues. Trimming removed 9 bases from V and 5 bases from J; junction bases left unmatched: 6. This clone was observed a single time. Profiled with immunoSEQ multiplex PCR; TCRdb holds only in-frame clones, not every one. The sample lists 200,000 to 300,000 clones, about 87% occurring once. This TCR was recovered from a woman aged 40 to 50 who had been exposed to COVID-19. The sample comprised PBMCs or T cells enriched from blood (not recorded which). The chain joins TRBV24-1 to TRBJ2-1, with 10 bases aligning to TRBD1. CDR3 nucleotides: TGTGCCACCTGTAGACAGGGGGCAGACAATGAGCAGTTCTTC. Its protein product is CATCRQGADNEQFF.